Given below is one TCR beta chain in context. What it binds is not known. Assay used: immunoSEQ multiplex PCR; TCRdb lists only in-frame clones, some missing. The repertoire holds millions of clones, with about 92% as singletons. The data belong to a study of shared clonotypes between healthy human individuals. The study, taken as a whole, reports: A reduction in generation probabilities was seen for non-shared clonotypes relative to those shared by all four donors.

There are 15 residues in the CDR3. CDR1 and CDR2 from the germline V gene are MNHNS and SASEGT. V lost 5 bases and J lost 3, with 13 bases in between. This TCR came from a man younger than 35 in good health. The sequenced material came from naive CD4+ T cells sorted from blood. As for subset: CD45RA+ positively selected. The chain links TRBV6-1 to TRBJ2-2, with D possibly being TRBD1 or TRBD2 (6 bases each). CDR3: CASSSGGLDTGELFF. DNA for the CDR3: TGTGCCAGCAGTTCTGGGGGGCTGGACACCGGGGAGCTGTTTTTT.